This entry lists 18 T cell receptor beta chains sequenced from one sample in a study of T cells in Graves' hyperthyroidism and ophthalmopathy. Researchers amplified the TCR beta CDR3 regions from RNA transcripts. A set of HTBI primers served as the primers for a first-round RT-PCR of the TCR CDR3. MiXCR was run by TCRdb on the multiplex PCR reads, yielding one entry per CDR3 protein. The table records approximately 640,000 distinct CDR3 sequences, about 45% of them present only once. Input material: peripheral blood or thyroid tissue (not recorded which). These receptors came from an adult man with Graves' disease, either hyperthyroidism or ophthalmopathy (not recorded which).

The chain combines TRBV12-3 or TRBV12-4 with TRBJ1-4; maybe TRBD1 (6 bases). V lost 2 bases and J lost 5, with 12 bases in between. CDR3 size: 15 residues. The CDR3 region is CASSLIGGQNEKLFF. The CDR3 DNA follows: TGTGCCAGCAGTTTAATCGGGGGCCAGAATGAAAAACTGTTTTTT.

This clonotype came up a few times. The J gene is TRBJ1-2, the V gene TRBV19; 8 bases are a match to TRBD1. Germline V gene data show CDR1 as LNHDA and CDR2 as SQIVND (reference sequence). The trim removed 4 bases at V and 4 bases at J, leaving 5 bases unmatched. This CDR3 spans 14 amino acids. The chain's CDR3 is CASSTRQGTYGYTF. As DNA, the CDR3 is TGTGCCAGTAGTACTAGACAGGGGACCTATGGCTACACCTTC.

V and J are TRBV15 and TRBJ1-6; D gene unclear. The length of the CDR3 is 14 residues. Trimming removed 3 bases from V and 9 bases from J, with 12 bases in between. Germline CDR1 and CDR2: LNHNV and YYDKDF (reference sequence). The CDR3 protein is CATSSLGAASPLHF. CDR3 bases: TGTGCCACCAGCAGCTTAGGTGCGGCTTCACCCCTCCACTTT.

The CDR3 sequence: CASSARTEMGGYTF. CDR3 coding DNA: TGTGCCAGCAGCGCTCGGACGGAAATGGGGGGCTACACCTTC. This sequence joins TRBV7-2 and TRBJ1-2; D is ambiguous. CDR3 length: 14 residues. The germline gives CDR1 SGHTA, CDR2 FQGNSA. Trimming cost V 5 bases and J 8 bases, with 18 bases left between them. Full variable domain (remainder filled in from reference TRBV7-2 and TRBJ1-2): GAGVSQSPSNKVTEKGKDVELRCDPISGHTALYWYRQSLGQGLEFLIYFQGNSAPDKSGLPSDRFSAERTGGSVSTLTIQRTQQEDSAVYLCASSARTEMGGYTFGSGTRLTVV.

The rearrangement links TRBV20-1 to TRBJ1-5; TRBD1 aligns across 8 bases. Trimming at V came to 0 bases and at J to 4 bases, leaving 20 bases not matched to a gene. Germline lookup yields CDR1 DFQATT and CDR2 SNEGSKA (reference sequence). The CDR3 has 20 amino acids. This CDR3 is CSARESDRAGGLFGNQPQHF. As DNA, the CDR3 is TGCAGTGCTAGAGAGTCCGACCGGGCAGGGGGCTTGTTTGGTAATCAGCCCCAGCATTTT.

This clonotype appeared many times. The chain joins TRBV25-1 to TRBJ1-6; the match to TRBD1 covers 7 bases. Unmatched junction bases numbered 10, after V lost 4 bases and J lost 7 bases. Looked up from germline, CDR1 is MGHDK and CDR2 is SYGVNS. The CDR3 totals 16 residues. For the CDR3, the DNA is TGTGCCAGCAGTGGGGGGTCGGGGACAGTCAATTCACCCCTCCACTTT. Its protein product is CASSGGSGTVNSPLHF.

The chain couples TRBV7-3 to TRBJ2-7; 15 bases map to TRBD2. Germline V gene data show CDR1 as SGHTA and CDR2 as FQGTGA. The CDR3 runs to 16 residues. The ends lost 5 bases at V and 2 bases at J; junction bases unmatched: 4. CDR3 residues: CASSEGLAGGAYEQYF. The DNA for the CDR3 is TGTGCCAGCAGCGAAGGACTAGCGGGAGGGGCCTACGAGCAGTACTTC. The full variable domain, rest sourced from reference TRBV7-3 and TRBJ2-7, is GAGVSQTPSNKVTEKGKYVELRCDPISGHTALYWYRQSLGQGPEFLIYFQGTGAADDSGLPNDRFFAVRPEGSVSTLKIQRTERGDSAVYLCASSEGLAGGAYEQYFGPGTRLTVT.

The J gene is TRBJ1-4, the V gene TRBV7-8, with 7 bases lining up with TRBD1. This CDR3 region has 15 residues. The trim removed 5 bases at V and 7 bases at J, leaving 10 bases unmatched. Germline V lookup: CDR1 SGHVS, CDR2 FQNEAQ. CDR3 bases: TGTGCCAGCAGCCAAGACCCCCGGACAGGTGAAAAACTGTTTTTT. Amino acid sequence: CASSQDPRTGEKLFF.

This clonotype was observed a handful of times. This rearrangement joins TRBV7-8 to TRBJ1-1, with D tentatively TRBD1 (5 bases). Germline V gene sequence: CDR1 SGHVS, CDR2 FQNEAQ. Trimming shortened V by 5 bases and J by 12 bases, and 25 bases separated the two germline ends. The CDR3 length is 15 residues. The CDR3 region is CASSDTPGTPAGTFF. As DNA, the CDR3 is TGTGCCAGCAGCGACACCCCAGGGACTCCTGCAGGGACTTTCTTT.

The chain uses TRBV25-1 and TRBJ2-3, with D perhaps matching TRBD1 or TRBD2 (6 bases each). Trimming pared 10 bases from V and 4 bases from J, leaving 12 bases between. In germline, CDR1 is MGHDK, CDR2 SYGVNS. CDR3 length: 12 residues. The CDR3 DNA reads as TGTGCCACCGGGGGCGCGGCAGATACGCAGTATTTT. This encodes CATGGAADTQYF.

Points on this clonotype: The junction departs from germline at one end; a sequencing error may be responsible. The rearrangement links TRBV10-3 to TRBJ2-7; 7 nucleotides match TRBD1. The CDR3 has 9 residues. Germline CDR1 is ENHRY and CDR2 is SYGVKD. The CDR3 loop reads CASSYSGGF. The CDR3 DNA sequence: TGTGCCAGCAGTTACTCAGGGGGCTTC.

CDR3 bases: TGCAGCGTTCTTACAGGGTGGAACAAGGAGGGCCAGTACTTC. Amino acid sequence: CSVLTGWNKEGQYF. This chain connects TRBV29-1 to TRBJ2-5, with D tentatively TRBD1 or TRBD2 (6 bases each). Germline values: CDR1 SQVTM, CDR2 ANQGSEA. V was pared by 5 bases and J by 10 bases, with 23 bases between. CDR3 size: 14 residues.

CDR3 coding DNA: TGTGCCAGCAGCTTCTTGGACAGGGGGAAGAGTGGCTACACCTTC. This codes for CASSFLDRGKSGYTF. This sequence joins TRBV7-9 and TRBJ1-2; 10 bases agree with TRBD1. The CDR3 length is 15 residues. Germline CDR1 and CDR2: SEHNR and FQNEAQ (reference sequence). Trimming cost V 3 bases and J 7 bases; bases outside gene matches: 8.

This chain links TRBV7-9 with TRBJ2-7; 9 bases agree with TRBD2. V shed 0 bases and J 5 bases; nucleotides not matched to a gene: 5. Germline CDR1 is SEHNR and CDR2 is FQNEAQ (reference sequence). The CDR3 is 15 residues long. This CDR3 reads CASSLAGLAFHEQYF. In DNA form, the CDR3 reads TGTGCCAGCAGCTTAGCGGGACTAGCTTTCCACGAGCAGTACTTC. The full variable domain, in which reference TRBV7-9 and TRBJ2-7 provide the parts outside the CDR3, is DTGVSQNPRHKITKRGQNVTFRCDPISEHNRLYWYRQTLGQGPEFLTYFQNEAQLEKSRLLSDRFSAERPKGSFSTLEIQRTEQGDSAMYLCASSLAGLAFHEQYFGPGTRLTVT.

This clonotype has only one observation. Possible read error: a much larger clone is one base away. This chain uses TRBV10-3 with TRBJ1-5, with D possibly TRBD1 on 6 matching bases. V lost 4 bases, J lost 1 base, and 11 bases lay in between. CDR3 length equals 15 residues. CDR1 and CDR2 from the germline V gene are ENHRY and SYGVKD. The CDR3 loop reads CAISGGGPSNQPQHF. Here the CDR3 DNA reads TGTGCCATCAGTGGCGGGGGCCCGAGCAATCAGCCCCAGCATTTT.

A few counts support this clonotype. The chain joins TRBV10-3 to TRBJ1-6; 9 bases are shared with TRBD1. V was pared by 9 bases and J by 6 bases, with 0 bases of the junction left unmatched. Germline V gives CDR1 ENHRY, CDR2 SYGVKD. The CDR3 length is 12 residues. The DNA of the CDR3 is TGTGCCATGGGACAGGGTAATTCACCCCTCCACTTT. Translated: CAMGQGNSPLHF.

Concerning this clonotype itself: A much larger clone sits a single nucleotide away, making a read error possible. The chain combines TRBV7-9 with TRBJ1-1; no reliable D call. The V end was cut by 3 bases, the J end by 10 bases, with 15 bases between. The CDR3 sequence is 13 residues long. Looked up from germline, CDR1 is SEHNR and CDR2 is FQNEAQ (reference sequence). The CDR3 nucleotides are TGTGCCAGCAGCTTGGGTGGTGGTCGCCGAGCTTTCTTT. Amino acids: CASSLGGGRRAFF.

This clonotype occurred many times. The CDR3 DNA is TGCAGCGTTCTACAGGGTAACACCGGGGAGCTGTTTTTT. Its protein product is CSVLQGNTGELFF. The chain joins TRBV29-1 to TRBJ2-2, with D possibly TRBD1 on 6 matching bases. Deletions cut 5 bases from V and 2 bases from J, with 9 bases between. CDR1 is SQVTM, CDR2 ANQGSEA, per germline. The CDR3 is made up of 13 amino acids.